This is a list of T cell receptor beta chains from one sample in a study of T-cell memory formation after mild COVID-19. MiXCR, applied by TCRdb to the 5' RACE reads, yields one record per CDR3 protein. The data show 150,000 to 200,000 distinct CDR3 sequences, with 16% seen just once and roughly 1.9% held by the top ten. Input material: PBMCs or a T cell subset sorted from them (not recorded which). The source is an adult woman who had mild COVID-19 (a few samples of this study predate the infection). Cell type and time point are not known. The CDR3 runs from the conserved cysteine through the conserved F or W. The D gene is left open where the match is weak. Clone size, where shown, is once, few, many, or a class for clones that have expanded.

v_gene	d_gene	j_gene	abundance	CDR3nt	CDR3aa
TRBV30	-	TRBJ2-4	few	TGTGCCTCAACCACCTCGCGGGTGTCCAAAAACATTCAGTACTTC	CASTTSRVSKNIQYF
TRBV5-1	-	TRBJ2-5	-	TGCGCCAGCAGCCCTGGACAGTCCCAAGGGACCCAGTACTTC	CASSPGQSQGTQYF
TRBV2	-	TRBJ2-2	-	TGTGCCAGCAGTGACGCGACAGGTCGGGGCACCGGGGAGCTGTTTTTT	CASSDATGRGTGELFF
TRBV29-1	TRBD2	TRBJ2-1	-	TGCAGCGTTGATAAAGCGGGAGGGCGCAATGAGCAGTTCTTC	CSVDKAGGRNEQFF
TRBV29-1	-	TRBJ2-7	few	TGCAGCGTTGAGGTAATCAGGGACGAGCAGTACTTC	CSVEVIRDEQYF
TRBV5-1	-	TRBJ2-3	few	TGCGCCAGCAGCTTGAGGCTAGTCTCAGATACGCAGTATTTT	CASSLRLVSDTQYF
TRBV5-1	TRBD2	TRBJ2-3	-	TGCGCCAGCAGCCCGACTAGCGGTAGAAGCACAGATACGCAGTATTTT	CASSPTSGRSTDTQYF
TRBV7-6	-	TRBJ2-7	many	TGTGCCAGCAGCTCGATGCCGGACGCCCTCTTGGACTTC	CASSSMPDALLDF
TRBV5-6	-	TRBJ2-7	few	TGTGCCAGCAGCTTGGCGGATGGGTCTTACGAGCAGTACTTC	CASSLADGSYEQYF
TRBV15	-	TRBJ2-1	few	TGTGCCACCAGCAGAGAACTAGCAAGTTACAATGAGCAGTTCTTC	CATSRELASYNEQFF
TRBV5-1	TRBD1	TRBJ2-1	many	TGCGCCAGCAGCTTGGGACAGGGGCGGTACAATGAGCAGTTCTTC	CASSLGQGRYNEQFF
TRBV18	TRBD1	TRBJ1-5	-	TGTGCCAGCTCACCTACGGGACAGGCCAATCAGCCCCAGCATTTT	CASSPTGQANQPQHF
TRBV20-1	-	TRBJ1-4	-	TGCAGTGCTAGACGGGACGGGGATGAAAAACTGTTTTTT	CSARRDGDEKLFF
TRBV3-1	-	TRBJ2-5	-	TGTGCCAGCAGCCAAGTGGTGACGGCGGCGGTGGTTGAGACCCAGTACTTC	CASSQVVTAAVVETQYF
TRBV7-9	-	TRBJ2-1	-	TGTGCCAGCAGCTTATTCCAGGGTGATGAGCAGTTCTTC	CASSLFQGDEQFF
TRBV6-2/TRBV6-3	TRBD2	TRBJ2-3	-	TGTGCCAGCAGTTACCCTTGGCGGGAGGGGAGAAGAACAGATACGCAGTATTTT	CASSYPWREGRRTDTQYF
TRBV5-1	TRBD1	TRBJ2-1	-	TGCGCCAGCAGCTTGGGTGACAGGGGGGGTTACAATGAGCAGTTCTTC	CASSLGDRGGYNEQFF
TRBV3-1	-	TRBJ2-7	-	TGTGCCAGCAGCCAAGTGTCAGCTTCCTCCTACGAGCAGTACTTC	CASSQVSASSYEQYF
TRBV20-1	-	TRBJ1-6	-	TGCAGTGCTAGAGATCAAGGTTCACCCCTCCACTTT	CSARDQGSPLHF
TRBV12-3/TRBV12-4	TRBD1	TRBJ2-6	-	TGTGCCAGCAGCTCGAGCCACAGGGGGCGTGGGGCCAACGTCCTGACTTTC	CASSSSHRGRGANVLTF
TRBV5-4	TRBD2	TRBJ2-1	few	TGTGCCAGCAGCTTGGCTCTAGCGGGGGGGCCCTACAATGAGCAGTTCTTC	CASSLALAGGPYNEQFF
TRBV20-1	-	TRBJ2-3	few	TGCAGTGACAGCCGAGGAAACACAGATACGCAGTATTTT	CSDSRGNTDTQYF
TRBV21-1	-	TRBJ2-7	-	TGTGCCAGCAGCAAAGTAGGGAGGGACCCCTACGAGCAGTACTTC	CASSKVGRDPYEQYF
TRBV19	-	TRBJ2-1	few	TGTGCCAGTAGATCCAGGGTCCATGAGCAGTTCTTC	CASRSRVHEQFF
TRBV20-1	TRBD1	TRBJ2-7	few	TGCAGTGCTGCCTCGACAGGGACCTACGAGCAGTACTTC	CSAASTGTYEQYF
TRBV5-1	-	TRBJ1-5	-	TGCGCCAGCAGCTTGGAGGCGGGTCAACAGCCCCAGCATTTT	CASSLEAGQQPQHF
TRBV2	-	TRBJ2-2	few	TGTGCCAGCAACCCCCCCGAGGGACAGATCAGCGAGCCGGGAGGTAGAGCGAACACCGGGGAGCTGTTTTTT	CASNPPEGQISEPGGRANTGELFF
TRBV5-1	TRBD2	TRBJ2-1	-	TGCGCCAGCAGCTTGGCCAGCATTAGAGAACTAGCGGGAGCCCCAAATGAGCAGTTCTTC	CASSLASIRELAGAPNEQFF
TRBV2	-	TRBJ2-5	few	TGTGCCAGCAGTGAAGCAGGCAGGGGCGGGGAGACCCAGTACTTC	CASSEAGRGGETQYF
TRBV29-1	-	TRBJ1-2	-	TGCAGCGTTGCTAAGGGTCCCTATGGCTACACCTTC	CSVAKGPYGYTF
TRBV7-9	-	TRBJ2-2	few	TGTGCCTCCAGTCCCGGGGAGCTGTTTTTT	CASSPGELFF
TRBV12-3/TRBV12-4	-	TRBJ2-1	-	TGTGCCAGCACCCTCCGACTGGCGTTAGGTTCTGAGCAGTTCTTC	CASTLRLALGSEQFF
TRBV9	TRBD1	TRBJ1-4	-	TGTGCCAGCAGCGCCCAACAGGGGGAAAAACTGTTTTTT	CASSAQQGEKLFF
TRBV11-2	-	TRBJ1-5	-	TGTGCCAGCAGCTTAGAGGCACTTTCCCCCCAGCATTTT	CASSLEALSPQHF
TRBV3-1	-	TRBJ2-7	-	TGTGCCAGCAGCCCCAGGGATTACTACGAGCAGTACTTC	CASSPRDYYEQYF
TRBV4-2	-	TRBJ1-2	-	TGTGCCAGCACGGGGGGAGCCTATGGCTACACCTTC	CASTGGAYGYTF
TRBV5-1	-	TRBJ2-4	-	TGCGCCAGCAGCTTGATGGGGGCCGGAAACATTCAGTACTTC	CASSLMGAGNIQYF
TRBV10-3	TRBD2	TRBJ2-3	few	TGTGCCACCCGGACTAGCGGGGGGGGCACAGATACGCAGTATTTT	CATRTSGGGTDTQYF
TRBV5-1	-	TRBJ1-2	few	TGCGCCAGCAGCTTGGATGGATTCGGCCCGTCGGACTACACCTTC	CASSLDGFGPSDYTF
TRBV11-2	-	TRBJ1-1	many	TGTGCCAGCAGCCAGGACAGGAACACTGAAGCTTTCTTT	CASSQDRNTEAFF
TRBV7-8	-	TRBJ2-7	few	TGTGCCAGCAGCCCTCATGGGGGCCAGGGCGTTGAGGAGCAGTACTTC	CASSPHGGQGVEEQYF
TRBV7-6	TRBD2	TRBJ2-5	-	TGTGCCAGCAGCTTAGTCGTAGCGGGGGGGCCCATAGAGACCCAGTACTTC	CASSLVVAGGPIETQYF
TRBV5-1	-	TRBJ2-2	-	TGCGCCACCACCGTTGGGTCGAGGTGGACCGGGGAGCTGTTTTTT	CATTVGSRWTGELFF
TRBV12-3/TRBV12-4	-	TRBJ1-3	-	TGTGCCAGCAGTTCCAGGAGGTTCTCTGGAAACACCATATATTTT	CASSSRRFSGNTIYF
TRBV30	-	TRBJ2-6	few	TGTGCCTGGAGCTCCACGGGTCGGGGGGCCCACTCTGGGGCCAACGTCCTGACTTTC	CAWSSTGRGAHSGANVLTF
TRBV6-5	-	TRBJ2-3	-	TGTGCCAGCAGTTACTCGTGGGCCACACCAGATACGCAGTATTTT	CASSYSWATPDTQYF
TRBV4-1	TRBD1	TRBJ1-5	few	TGCGCCAGCAGCCAATTGACAGGGTTCAATCAGCCCCAGCATTTT	CASSQLTGFNQPQHF
TRBV6-1	-	TRBJ2-3	many	TGTGCCAGCAAAGCACAGGGCCACACAGATACGCAGTATTTT	CASKAQGHTDTQYF
TRBV3-1	TRBD1	TRBJ1-1	-	TGTGCCAGCAGCCAAGATAGATTACCGTCAGGGGGGAACACTGAAGCTTTCTTT	CASSQDRLPSGGNTEAFF
TRBV20-1	-	TRBJ2-1	-	TGCAGTGTCCCGGACCCACGGAACCGCTACAATGAGCAGTTCTTC	CSVPDPRNRYNEQFF
TRBV20-1	TRBD1	TRBJ1-6	-	TGCAGTGCTAGAGATATGCAGGGGGGGCATAATTCACCCCTCCACTTT	CSARDMQGGHNSPLHF
TRBV20-1	-	TRBJ2-3	few	TGCAGTGCTAGAAGCGGTTCTAGCACAGATACGCAGTATTTT	CSARSGSSTDTQYF
TRBV3-1	-	TRBJ2-3	few	TGTGCCAGCAGCCACCCTAGGGGGGGGGTTACGCAGTATTTT	CASSHPRGGVTQYF
TRBV5-1	TRBD1	TRBJ2-7	many	TGCGCCAGCAGCGCGGGCCAGGGGGCGACCTACGAGCAGTACTTC	CASSAGQGATYEQYF
TRBV4-3	TRBD1	TRBJ1-2	-	TGCGCCAGCAGCCTCGGGACAGGGGACTATGGCTACACCTTC	CASSLGTGDYGYTF
TRBV4-3	-	TRBJ1-2	-	TGCGCCAGCAGCCAAGACGGGAACCCAACGACGGGTGGCTACACCTTC	CASSQDGNPTTGGYTF
TRBV6-6	-	TRBJ2-3	-	TGTGCCAGCAGACAGGGTATGCAAGATACGCAGTATTTT	CASRQGMQDTQYF
TRBV5-1	-	TRBJ2-7	-	TGCGCCAGCAGCCCCGGAGACAGCAACTCCTACGAGCAGTACTTC	CASSPGDSNSYEQYF
TRBV24-1	-	TRBJ2-1	many	TGTGCCACCAGTGATCCGCTGGGCCTCCAGTTCTTC	CATSDPLGLQFF
TRBV29-1	TRBD2	TRBJ2-1	few	TGCAGCGTTGAGGGAATAGCGGGAGGGGCTTTGAATGAGCAGTTCTTC	CSVEGIAGGALNEQFF